These 30 T cell receptor beta chains came from one sample sequenced in a study of blood T cell repertoires in COVID-19. Clones were sequenced by immunoSEQ multiplex PCR, and TCRdb holds only the in-frame ones, with some missing. The table has 120,000 to 150,000 clones, less than 90% seen once. Specimen: peripheral blood. The receptors come from a human donor with COVID-19, enrolled during active disease. The donor label of this sample is uncertain.

The CDR3 DNA reads TGTGCCAGCAGTTACTCAGACAGAAATCAGCCCCAGCATTTT. Encoded protein: CASSYSDRNQPQHF. This chain links TRBV6-6 with TRBJ1-5; the D gene is possibly TRBD1 (5 bases). The germline gives CDR1 MNHNY, CDR2 SVGAGI (reference sequence). The germline V and J ends were trimmed by 0 bases and 4 bases, with 7 bases remaining between them. CDR3 length equals 14 residues.

The chain employs TRBV6-2 or TRBV6-3 and TRBJ1-1, with 10 positions matching TRBD1. CDR1 is MNHEY, CDR2 SVGEGT, per germline. V lost 0 bases to trimming and J lost 4 bases; unmatched junction nucleotides: 14. This CDR3 comprises 19 residues. CDR3 region: CASSYSLRQGARWSTEAFF. The CDR3 DNA reads as TGTGCCAGCAGTTACTCCCTGAGACAGGGGGCACGGTGGAGCACTGAAGCTTTCTTT.

The genes are TRBV24-1 and TRBJ2-5; D possibly corresponds to TRBD1 (6 bases). The V gene lost 5 bases and the J gene lost 3 bases, with 9 bases spanning the gap. CDR1 KGHDR and CDR2 SFDVKD come from the germline V gene. The CDR3 is 13 residues long. CDR3 DNA sequence: TGTGCCACCAGTGTGGGACACGAAGAGACCCAGTACTTC. Its translation is CATSVGHEETQYF.

J is TRBJ2-5 and V is TRBV7-3, with unresolved D. V lost 3 bases to trimming and J lost 1 base, with 6 bases between them. The CDR3 runs 13 residues. Germline V gives CDR1 SGHTA, CDR2 FQGTGA. CDR3 amino acids: CASSFSVQETQYF. The DNA for the CDR3 is TGTGCCAGCAGCTTTAGTGTCCAAGAGACCCAGTACTTC.

This chain connects TRBV29-1 to TRBJ1-1; perhaps TRBD1 as D (5 bases). This CDR3 comprises 13 residues. Germline V gives CDR1 SQVTM, CDR2 ANQGSEA. V was pared by 5 bases and J by 5 bases, with 15 bases between. The CDR3 reads CSVQQDPRTEAFF. The CDR3 DNA reads as TGCAGCGTTCAACAGGACCCTCGAACTGAAGCTTTCTTT.

V is TRBV19 and J is TRBJ1-1; a weak D match, TRBD1 (5 bases). The CDR3 loop spans 15 amino acids. Germline loops: CDR1 LNHDA, CDR2 SQIVND (reference sequence). V gave up 3 bases and J gave up 1 base, with 12 bases separating them. In nucleotides, the CDR3 is TGTGCCAGTAGTATGCAGGGAAGGTGGAACACTGAAGCTTTCTTT. Its translation is CASSMQGRWNTEAFF. Supplemented by reference TRBV19 and TRBJ1-1, the full variable domain reads DGGITQSPKYLFRKEGQNVTLSCEQNLNHDAMYWYRQDPGQGLRLIYYSQIVNDFQKGDIAEGYSVSREKKESFPLTVTSAQKNPTAFYLCASSMQGRWNTEAFFGQGTRLTVV.

The J gene is TRBJ2-5, the V gene TRBV7-9; 15 bases fit TRBD2. The trim removed 8 bases at V and 5 bases at J, leaving 6 bases unmatched. The germline CDR1 and CDR2 sequences are SEHNR and FQNEAQ (reference sequence). The CDR3 totals 15 residues. The CDR3 is CASRTSGGAGETQYF. CDR3 nucleotide sequence: TGTGCCAGCCGGACTAGCGGGGGGGCCGGGGAGACCCAGTACTTC.

This chain joins TRBV10-3 and TRBJ2-7; D may be TRBD1 (6 bases). Trimming removed 2 bases at V and 4 bases at J, with 9 bases between. CDR1 is ENHRY and CDR2 is SYGVKD in the germline V gene. CDR3 length: 13 residues. CDR3 loop: CAISEGGDYEQYF. The CDR3 region has the DNA TGTGCCATCAGTGAGGGGGGCGATTACGAGCAGTACTTC.

The V and J genes are TRBV25-1 and TRBJ1-3, with D maybe TRBD1 (5 bases). V lost 6 bases, J lost 0 bases, and 15 bases lay in between. The CDR3 spans 16 residues. CDR1 is MGHDK and CDR2 is SYGVNS in the germline V gene. Written as DNA, the CDR3 is TGTGCCAGCAGCGGGGGACTCATGGCCTCTGGAAACACCATATATTTT. This gives the protein CASSGGLMASGNTIYF.

The chain is built from TRBV30 and TRBJ1-3; D call uncertain. The CDR3 length is 14 residues. The V gene lost 1 base and the J gene lost 2 bases, with 9 bases spanning the gap. CDR1 is GTSNPN, CDR2 SVGIG, per germline (reference sequence). CDR3 region: CAWSAGSPGNTIYF. The DNA for the CDR3 is TGTGCCTGGAGTGCCGGGTCCCCTGGAAACACCATATATTTT.

The chain recombines TRBV5-1 with TRBJ2-2, with TRBD2 matching 7 bases. This CDR3 has 14 amino acids. CDR1 is SGHRS, CDR2 YFSETQ, per germline. The trim removed 5 bases at V and 6 bases at J, leaving 7 bases unmatched. The CDR3 here is CASSPAGTAGELFF. The CDR3 nucleotides are TGCGCCAGCAGTCCAGCGGGGACCGCCGGGGAGCTGTTTTTT.

This clone was detected only once. The rearrangement joins TRBV27 to TRBJ2-7; 8 nucleotides match TRBD2. CDR3 length: 14 amino acids. CDR1 is MNHEY and CDR2 is SMNVEV in the germline V gene (reference sequence). The V segment lost 11 bases and the J segment 0 bases; nucleotides outside the gene matches: 9. The chain's CDR3 is CASSGGRNSYEQYF. The CDR3 nucleotides are TGTGCCTCATCGGGGGGGCGAAACTCCTACGAGCAGTACTTC.

J is TRBJ2-7 and V is TRBV6-5; D is ambiguous. Germline-derived CDR1 and CDR2 are MNHEY and SVGAGI. This CDR3 spans 14 amino acids. Trimming pared 5 bases from V and 2 bases from J, leaving 13 bases between. The CDR3 is CASSPPGEPYEQYF. CDR3 sequence (DNA): TGTGCCAGCAGTCCTCCAGGTGAACCCTACGAGCAGTACTTC.

The chain is built from TRBV5-4 and TRBJ2-2, with 9 positions matching TRBD1. The CDR3 is made up of 15 amino acids. The V segment lost 3 bases and the J segment 8 bases; nucleotides outside the gene matches: 8. Germline V lookup: CDR1 SGHNT, CDR2 YYREEE (reference sequence). In DNA, the CDR3 is TGTGCCAGCAGCTCTGACAGGGGGTCATCTGGGGAGCTGTTTTTT. It specifies CASSSDRGSSGELFF.

This chain uses TRBV6-2 or TRBV6-3 with TRBJ2-5; weak D call: TRBD2 (6 bases). In germline, CDR1 is MNHEY, CDR2 SVGEGT. V dropped 5 bases and J dropped 5 bases, with 18 bases sitting between them. This CDR3 region has 15 residues. For the CDR3, the DNA is TGTGCCAGCAGTACCTCTCGGAGGGAACGGGAGACCCAGTACTTC. It translates to CASSTSRRERETQYF.

The gene calls are TRBV11-2 and TRBJ2-7; 9 bases agree with TRBD1. Germline trimming cut 5 bases from V and 7 bases from J; bases unmatched to any gene: 6. Germline V gives CDR1 SGHAT, CDR2 FQNNGV. This CDR3 comprises 13 residues. The CDR3 region has the DNA TGTGCCAGCAGCCAAGACAGGGGGAAAGAGCAGTACTTC. This encodes CASSQDRGKEQYF.

The chain links TRBV3-1 (or the pseudogene TRBV3-2) to TRBJ1-1; 8 bases align to TRBD1. Trimming removed 1 base from V and 10 bases from J; junction bases left unmatched: 2. From germline, CDR1 is LGHDT and CDR2 YNNKEL (reference sequence). The CDR3 contains 12 residues. The CDR3 DNA reads as TGTGCCAGCAGCCAAGGGACAGGGAGAGCTTTCTTT. The encoded protein is CASSQGTGRAFF.

This clone was observed a handful of times. The chain is built from TRBV7-3 and TRBJ1-2, with TRBD1 matching 11 bases. This CDR3 has 15 amino acids. Germline CDR1 reads SGHTA; CDR2 reads FQGTGA. With 6 bases clipped from V and 3 bases from J, the junction kept 6 bases outside the gene matches. CDR3 sequence reads: CASSLDRGRYYGYTF. CDR3 nucleotide sequence: TGTGCCAGCAGTTTGGACAGGGGGCGCTACTATGGCTACACCTTC. The complete variable domain, with remaining parts taken from reference TRBV7-3 and TRBJ1-2, reads GAGVSQTPSNKVTEKGKYVELRCDPISGHTALYWYRQSLGQGPEFLIYFQGTGAADDSGLPNDRFFAVRPEGSVSTLKIQRTERGDSAVYLCASSLDRGRYYGYTFGSGTRLTVV.

This chain links TRBV2 with TRBJ1-2; the D is unclear. CDR3 length equals 11 residues. V gave up 9 bases and J gave up 5 bases, with 10 bases separating them. The germline CDR1 and CDR2 sequences are SNHLY and FYNNEI. The CDR3 bases are TGTGCCAGAGGGAGTCAATATGGCTACACCTTC. It codes for CARGSQYGYTF.

The rearrangement links TRBV5-1 to TRBJ1-5; D may be TRBD1 (6 bases). Germline CDR1 SGHRS, CDR2 YFSETQ. V dropped 7 bases and J dropped 3 bases, with 11 bases sitting between them. CDR3 length equals 13 residues. The CDR3, as DNA: TGCGCCAGCCCTCAGGGGTTCAATCAGCCCCAGCATTTT. Its translation is CASPQGFNQPQHF.

The V gene is TRBV19, the J gene TRBJ2-1, with 10 bases fitting TRBD2. J was trimmed by 5 bases and V by 7 bases; bases with no gene match: 14. The CDR3 covers 17 residues. CDR1 is LNHDA and CDR2 is SQIVND in the germline V gene (reference sequence). Here the CDR3 reads CASTSQRELAGHNEQFF. In nucleotides, the CDR3 is TGTGCCAGTACCTCCCAACGGGAACTAGCGGGGCACAATGAGCAGTTCTTC.

The V call is TRBV6-4, the J call TRBJ2-5; perhaps TRBD2 as D (7 bases). The V gene's germline CDR1 is MRHNA and CDR2 SNTAGT. V lost 2 bases and J lost 2, with 12 bases in between. The CDR3 length is 15 residues. The CDR3 sequence: CASSDKAGAQETQYF. The CDR3 nucleotides are TGTGCCAGCAGTGACAAGGCGGGGGCACAAGAGACCCAGTACTTC.

This clone was observed a single time. The chain recombines TRBV6-1 with TRBJ2-3; maybe TRBD2 (6 bases). The V end lost 2 bases, the J end lost 1 base, and 16 bases lay between the germline ends. The V gene's germline CDR1 is MNHNS and CDR2 SASEGT. CDR3 length: 17 residues. CDR3 bases: TGTGCCAGCAGTGAAAATCCCGTGGGCGGGGGCACAGATACGCAGTATTTT. Encoded protein: CASSENPVGGGTDTQYF.

This clone was observed once. The J gene is TRBJ2-2, the V gene TRBV2, with D tentatively TRBD2 (6 bases). The CDR3 contains 14 residues. V lost 5 bases to trimming and J lost 1 base, with 8 bases between them. Germline values: CDR1 SNHLY, CDR2 FYNNEI. This CDR3 reads CASSYGRNTGELFF. DNA of the CDR3: TGTGCCAGCAGTTACGGGAGGAACACCGGGGAGCTGTTTTTT.

The chain joins TRBV6-5 to TRBJ2-7; 7 nucleotides align to TRBD1. Germline CDR1 and CDR2: MNHEY and SVGAGI. V shed 0 bases, J shed 7 bases, and the junction held 6 bases outside the gene matches. The CDR3 consists of 14 residues. The CDR3 loop is CASSYSLQGPEQYF. Written as DNA, the CDR3 is TGTGCCAGCAGTTACTCACTACAGGGGCCGGAGCAGTACTTC.

The chain employs TRBV10-2 and TRBJ1-5, with TRBD1 identical over 7 bases. With V trimmed by 5 bases and J by 7 bases, 8 bases remained unmatched. The CDR3 is made up of 14 amino acids. Germline V CDR1 and CDR2: WSHSY, SAAADI. The CDR3 here is CASSSTGVRQPQHF. In DNA, the CDR3 is TGCGCCAGCAGTTCTACAGGGGTTAGACAGCCCCAGCATTTT.

J is TRBJ1-4 and V is TRBV5-1; perhaps TRBD1 as D (6 bases). This CDR3 spans 17 amino acids. Germline V gene data show CDR1 as SGHRS and CDR2 as YFSETQ. Deletions cut 4 bases from V and 5 bases from J, with 21 bases between. CDR3 nucleotide sequence: TGCGCCAGCAGCCCTAGACGGACAGACCAGCTAAATGAAAAACTGTTTTTT. Protein product: CASSPRRTDQLNEKLFF. The variable domain in full, completed from reference TRBV5-1 and TRBJ1-4, reads KAGVTQTPRYLIKTRGQQVTLSCSPISGHRSVSWYQQTPGQGLQFLFEYFSETQRNKGNFPGRFSGRQFSNSRSEMNVSTLELGDSALYLCASSPRRTDQLNEKLFFGSGTQLSVL.

The chain combines TRBV11-2 with TRBJ1-6; D call uncertain. The CDR3 covers 15 residues. V lost 1 base, J lost 7 bases, and 11 bases lay in between. Germline V lookup: CDR1 SGHAT, CDR2 FQNNGV. The chain's CDR3 is CASSLGLIRNSPLHF. As DNA, the CDR3 is TGTGCCAGCAGCTTAGGTCTTATTAGAAATTCACCCCTCCACTTT.

The V gene is TRBV11-3, the J gene TRBJ2-3; no clear D. Germline assignment: CDR1 SGHNT and CDR2 YENEEA. V lost 1 base to trimming and J lost 0 bases, with 8 bases between them. The CDR3 totals 15 residues. For the CDR3, the DNA is TGTGCCAGCAGCTTAGGGGCAGCTAGCACAGATACGCAGTATTTT. Translation: CASSLGAASTDTQYF. The variable domain in full, with the rest retrieved from reference TRBV11-3 and TRBJ2-3, is EAGVVQSPRYKIIEKKQPVAFWCNPISGHNTLYWYLQNLGQGPELLIRYENEEAVDDSQLPKDRFSAERLKGVDSTLKIQPAELGDSAVYLCASSLGAASTDTQYFGPGTRLTVL.

This CDR3 reads CASSPRGEGEQYF. The DNA for the CDR3 is TGTGCCAGCTCACCGCGAGGAGAGGGCGAGCAGTACTTC. The rearrangement uses TRBV18 and TRBJ2-7, with D maybe TRBD2 (5 bases). Trimming pared 3 bases from V and 6 bases from J, leaving 12 bases between. The CDR3 is made up of 13 amino acids. Germline loops: CDR1 KGHSH, CDR2 LQKENI.